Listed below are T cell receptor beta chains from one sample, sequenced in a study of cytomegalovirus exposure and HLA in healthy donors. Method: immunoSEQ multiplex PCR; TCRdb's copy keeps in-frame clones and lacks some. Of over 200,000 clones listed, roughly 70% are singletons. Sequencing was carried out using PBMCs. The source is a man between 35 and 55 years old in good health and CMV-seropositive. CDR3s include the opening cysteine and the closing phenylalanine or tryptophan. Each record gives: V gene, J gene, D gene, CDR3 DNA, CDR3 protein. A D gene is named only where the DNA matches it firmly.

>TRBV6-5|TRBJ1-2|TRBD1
TGTGCCAGCAGGCCAACAGGGGCCTCTAACTATGGCTACACCTTC
CASRPTGASNYGYTF
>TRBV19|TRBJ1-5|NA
TGTGCCAGTACCTCAGGGGTGGCTATTCAGCCCCAGCATTTT
CASTSGVAIQPQHF
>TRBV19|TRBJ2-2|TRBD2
TGTGCCAGTAGTGCCTCGGATTGGGGGGGCACCGGGGAGCTGTTTTTT
CASSASDWGGTGELFF
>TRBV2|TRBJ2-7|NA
TGTGCCAGCAGTGCGGGGATATTTCGGGTGGAGGACGAGCAGTACTTC
CASSAGIFRVEDEQYF
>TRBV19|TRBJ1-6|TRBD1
TGTGCCAGTAGCAAGCGGACAGGGGATAATTCACCCCTCCACTTT
CASSKRTGDNSPLHF
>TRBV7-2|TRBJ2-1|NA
TGTGCCAGCAGCCCGGGGGGCGGCTTTTACAATGAGCAGTTCTTC
CASSPGGGFYNEQFF
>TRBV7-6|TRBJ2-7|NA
TGTGCCAGCAGCTCCTTCGGGGCAGGGGGGAACGAGCAGTACTTC
CASSSFGAGGNEQYF
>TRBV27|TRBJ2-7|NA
TGTGCCAGCAGTTTATCGCGGGGGCCTTACGAGCAGTACTTC
CASSLSRGPYEQYF
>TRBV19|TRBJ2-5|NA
TGTGCCACCTCACAGGAGATCGAAGAGACCCAGTACTTC
CATSQEIEETQYF
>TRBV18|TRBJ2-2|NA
TGTGCCAGCTCACCAATCCAGGGGCTCCGAGGCACCGGGGAGCTGTTTTTT
CASSPIQGLRGTGELFF
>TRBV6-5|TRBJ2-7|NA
TGTGCCAGCAGTTCCCAGGGGCGGGGGACCTACGAGCAGTACTTC
CASSSQGRGTYEQYF
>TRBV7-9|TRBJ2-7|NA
TGTGCCAGCAGCTCACCGGGGGATGCCTACGAGCAGTACTTC
CASSSPGDAYEQYF
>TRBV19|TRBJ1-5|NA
TGTGCCAGTAGTATACTGTCGACACCCAGCAATCAGCCCCAGCATTTT
CASSILSTPSNQPQHF
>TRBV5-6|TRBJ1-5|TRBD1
TGTGCCAGCAGCTTTTGGCCAGGGGGTAGCAATCAGCCCCAGCATTTT
CASSFWPGGSNQPQHF